This T cell receptor beta chain came from a study of cytomegalovirus exposure and HLA in healthy donors. General study points: A few CMV-associated chains proved CMV antigen-specific in vitro. Reports described diagnosis of cytomegalovirus status by the classifier as highly specific and sensitive.

Produced via immunoSEQ multiplex PCR; TCRdb's table is partial and in-frame only. The sample carries approximately 110,000 clones, roughly 90% recorded once. The CDR3 extends over 14 amino acids. V dropped 2 bases and J dropped 5; count of bases not matched to a gene: 3. CDR1 is LGHNA and CDR2 is YNFKEQ in the germline V gene. As for this clone: What it recognizes is unknown.

The donors belonged to the approximately 130-subject validation cohort, separate from the approximately 700-subject first cohort. This receptor was obtained from a woman aged 18-29 years in good health and CMV-seronegative. V gene TRBV4-2 combines with J gene TRBJ1-2, with 9 nucleotides matching TRBD1. The sample comprised PBMCs. CDR3 nucleotides: TGTGCCAGCAGCCAAAGGACAGGGGAGTATGGCTACACCTTC. Its protein is CASSQRTGEYGYTF.